The 6 T cell receptor beta chains given below trace back to one sample, sequenced in a study of blood T cells in healthy people across ages. Then a second PCR, running about 6 to 11 cycles, was carried out with a sample-barcoded 5' primer and a J-beta primer mix. TCRdb recomputed calls from the 5' RACE reads with MiXCR, one row per CDR3 protein. The sample includes fewer than 2,000,000 distinct CDR3 sequences, around 42% seen only once; the top ten take 23%. The specimen was blood. These receptors were taken from a human donor in good health.

This clonotype occurred a few times. The chain couples TRBV6-1 to TRBJ2-7; D not certain. Looked up from germline, CDR1 is MNHNS and CDR2 is SASEGT. The CDR3 is 13 residues long. The ends were cut back, 4 bases at V and 0 bases at J, with 7 bases in the middle. CDR3 amino acids: CASSVVTSYEQYF. The CDR3 bases are TGTGCCAGCAGTGTCGTCACCTCCTACGAGCAGTACTTC.

The CDR3 nucleotides read TGTGCCACCAGTGATCATTCGGTGGGGCAGGGCTACACCTTC. Residues: CATSDHSVGQGYTF. The genes are TRBV24-1 and TRBJ1-2; possible D gene TRBD1, 5 bases. The germline V gene has CDR1 KGHDR and CDR2 SFDVKD. This CDR3 is 14 amino acids long. V gave up 3 bases and J gave up 8 bases, with 15 bases separating them.

V is TRBV7-9 and J is TRBJ2-4, with a possible D match to TRBD1 (6 bases). The J call could be wrong; TRBJ2-7 is a better fit for the DNA end. The CDR3 is made up of 15 amino acids. In germline, CDR1 is SEHNR, CDR2 FQNEAQ (reference sequence). The CDR3 DNA reads as TGTGCCAGCAGCTCAACCCACAGGGTACCCTACGAGCAGTACTTC. Its protein product is CASSSTHRVPYEQYF.

The chain carries TRBV20-1 and TRBJ1-1, with unresolved D. This CDR3 region has 13 residues. The V gene's germline CDR1 is DFQATT and CDR2 SNEGSKA (reference sequence). V lost 0 bases, J lost 4 bases, and 9 bases lay in between. For the CDR3, the DNA is TGCAGTGCTAGAGATTCCACAGCCACTGAAGCTTTCTTT. This gives the protein CSARDSTATEAFF.

The chain recombines TRBV12-3 or TRBV12-4 with TRBJ2-3; no firm D call. The V and J ends lost 2 bases and 4 bases respectively, with 10 bases between them. The CDR3 runs 14 residues. The CDR3, as DNA: TGTGCCAGCAGTTTAACACCAACCGCAGATACGCAGTATTTT. It codes for CASSLTPTADTQYF.

This clonotype was counted only a few times. This chain connects TRBV7-6 to TRBJ2-7; D ambiguous. From germline, CDR1 is SGHVS and CDR2 FNYEAQ. The V and J ends lost 2 bases and 0 bases respectively, with 8 bases between them. The CDR3 extends over 14 amino acids. The DNA for the CDR3 is TGTGCCAGCAGCTTATGGGTTAACTCCTACGAGCAGTACTTC. Amino acid sequence: CASSLWVNSYEQYF.